This T cell receptor (beta chain) was recovered during a study of control samples from healthy donors and cancer patients. The CDR3 contains 17 residues. Germline V gene lookup returns CDR1 ENHRY and CDR2 SYGVKD. The V end was cut by 0 bases, the J end by 8 bases, with 20 bases between. Sequencing used immunoSEQ multiplex PCR; TCRdb keeps in-frame clones, though not all of them. The table has fewer than 200,000 clones, around 90% seen once; the top ten hold around 1.5%. Sequencing was done on a sample of blood. The rearrangement joins TRBV10-3 to TRBJ2-1; tentative D call: TRBD2 (6 bases). This TCR derives from a man younger than 40 in good health. The CDR3 DNA follows: TGTGCCATCAGTGAGTCATATACGGGGCTAGCGATCTATGAGCAGTTCTTC. This translates into CAISESYTGLAIYEQFF.